This section outlines one T cell receptor beta chain sequence together with its context. Its antigen is not known. This record belongs to a study of siplizumab effects on memory and regulatory T cells. Study-wide points: Proliferating CD4+ or CD8+ clones, roughly 80-97% of them, lacked an assignable naive or memory phenotype. Treg-derived clones made up an average of about 68% of mappable alloreactive CD4+ clones with siplizumab and over 25% in controls.

Trimming took 0 bases from V and 11 from J; bases not matched to a gene: 4. CDR1 and CDR2 (germline): SGHNT, YENEEA. The CDR3 extends over 13 amino acids. Sequenced by immunoSEQ multiplex PCR; TCRdb stores in-frame clones only, minus some. Here the sample spans some 62,000 clones, approximately 87% being singletons. The specimen sequenced was memory CD4+ T cells sorted from blood. The rearrangement uses TRBV11-3 and TRBJ1-1; TRBD1 matches at 9 bases. The sequence came from a human donor in good health. The CDR3 nucleotides are TGTGCCAGCAGCTTAGACGGGACAGGGTCTGCTTTCTTT. Amino acid sequence: CASSLDGTGSAFF.